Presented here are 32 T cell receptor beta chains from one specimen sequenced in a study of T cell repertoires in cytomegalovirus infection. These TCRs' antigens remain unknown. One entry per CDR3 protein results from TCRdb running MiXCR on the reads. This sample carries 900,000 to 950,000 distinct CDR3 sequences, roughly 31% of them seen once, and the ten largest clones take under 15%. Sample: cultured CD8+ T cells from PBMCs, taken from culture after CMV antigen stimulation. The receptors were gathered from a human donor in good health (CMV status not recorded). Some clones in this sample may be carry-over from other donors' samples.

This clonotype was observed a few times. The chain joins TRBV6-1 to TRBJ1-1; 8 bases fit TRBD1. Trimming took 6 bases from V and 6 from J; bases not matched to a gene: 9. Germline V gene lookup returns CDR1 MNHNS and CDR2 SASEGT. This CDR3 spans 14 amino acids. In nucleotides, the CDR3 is TGTGCCAGCAGAGACAGGGGCCGGGACGCTGAAGCTTTCTTT. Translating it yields CASRDRGRDAEAFF.

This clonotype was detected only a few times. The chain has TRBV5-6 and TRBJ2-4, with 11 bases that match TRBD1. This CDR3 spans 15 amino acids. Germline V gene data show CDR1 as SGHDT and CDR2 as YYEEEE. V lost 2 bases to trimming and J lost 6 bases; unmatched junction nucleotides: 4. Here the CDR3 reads CASSFGTGGLNIQYF. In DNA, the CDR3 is TGTGCCAGCAGCTTCGGGACAGGGGGGTTAAACATTCAGTACTTC.

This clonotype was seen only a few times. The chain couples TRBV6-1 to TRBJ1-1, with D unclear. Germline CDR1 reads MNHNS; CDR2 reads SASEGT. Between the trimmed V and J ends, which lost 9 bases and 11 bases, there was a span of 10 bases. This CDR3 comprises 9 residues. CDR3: CASGFPAFF. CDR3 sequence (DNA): TGTGCCAGTGGGTTTCCGGCTTTCTTT.

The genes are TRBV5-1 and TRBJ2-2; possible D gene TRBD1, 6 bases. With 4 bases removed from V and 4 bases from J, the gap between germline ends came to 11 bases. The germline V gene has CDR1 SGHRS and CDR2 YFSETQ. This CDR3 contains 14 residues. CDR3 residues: CASSVAQGTGELFF. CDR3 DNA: TGCGCCAGCAGCGTGGCACAGGGCACCGGGGAGCTGTTTTTT.

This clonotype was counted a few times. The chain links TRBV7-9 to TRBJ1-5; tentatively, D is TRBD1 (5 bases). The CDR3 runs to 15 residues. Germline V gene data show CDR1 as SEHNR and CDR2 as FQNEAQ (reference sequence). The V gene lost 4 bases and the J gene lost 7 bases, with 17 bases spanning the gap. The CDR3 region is CASSSESGLGQPQHF. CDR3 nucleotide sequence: TGTGCCAGCAGCTCAGAGTCAGGGTTAGGGCAGCCCCAGCATTTT.

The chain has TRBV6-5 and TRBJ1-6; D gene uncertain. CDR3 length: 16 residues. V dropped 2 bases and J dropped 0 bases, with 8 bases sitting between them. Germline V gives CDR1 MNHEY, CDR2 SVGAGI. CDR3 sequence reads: CASSYGESSYNSPLHF. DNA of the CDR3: TGTGCCAGCAGTTACGGGGAGAGCTCCTATAATTCACCCCTCCACTTT.

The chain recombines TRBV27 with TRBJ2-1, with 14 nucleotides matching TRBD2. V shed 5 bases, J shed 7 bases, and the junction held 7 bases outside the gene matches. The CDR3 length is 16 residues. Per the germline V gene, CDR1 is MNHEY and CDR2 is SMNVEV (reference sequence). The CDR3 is CASSVTTSGGANEQFF. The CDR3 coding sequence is TGTGCCAGCAGTGTTACGACTAGCGGGGGGGCAAATGAGCAGTTCTTC.

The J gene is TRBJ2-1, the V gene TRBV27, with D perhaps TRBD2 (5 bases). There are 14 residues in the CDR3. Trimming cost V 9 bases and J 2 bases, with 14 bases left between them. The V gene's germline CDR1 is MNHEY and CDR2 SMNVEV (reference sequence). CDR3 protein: CASAHGVPYNEQFF. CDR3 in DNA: TGTGCCAGTGCCCACGGGGTCCCCTACAATGAGCAGTTCTTC.

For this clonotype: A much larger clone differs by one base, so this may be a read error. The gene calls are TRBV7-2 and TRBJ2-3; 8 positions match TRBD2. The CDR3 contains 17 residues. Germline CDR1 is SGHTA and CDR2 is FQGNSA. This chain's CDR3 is CANSLARERGYTDTQYF. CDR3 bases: TGTGCCAACAGCTTAGCGCGAGAGCGGGGGTACACAGATACGCAGTATTTT.

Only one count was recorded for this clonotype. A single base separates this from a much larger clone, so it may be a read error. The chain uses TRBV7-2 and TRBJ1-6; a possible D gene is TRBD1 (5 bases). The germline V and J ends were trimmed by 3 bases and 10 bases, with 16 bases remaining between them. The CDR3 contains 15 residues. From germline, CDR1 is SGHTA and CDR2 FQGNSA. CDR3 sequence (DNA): TGTGCCAGCAGCTTGGCCTTAGGGGTCAACTCACCCCTCCACTTT. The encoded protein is CASSLALGVNSPLHF.

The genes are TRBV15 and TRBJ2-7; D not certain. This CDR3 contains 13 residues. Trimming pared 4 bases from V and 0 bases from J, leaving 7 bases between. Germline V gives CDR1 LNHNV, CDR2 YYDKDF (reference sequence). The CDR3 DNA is TGTGCCACCAGCATAACCCGCTCCTACGAGCAGTACTTC. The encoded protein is CATSITRSYEQYF.

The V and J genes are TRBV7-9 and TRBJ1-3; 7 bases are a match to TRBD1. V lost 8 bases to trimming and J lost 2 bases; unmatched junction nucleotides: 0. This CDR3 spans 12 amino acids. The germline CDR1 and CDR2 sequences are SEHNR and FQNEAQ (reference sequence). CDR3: CASDRAGNTIYF. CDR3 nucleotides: TGTGCCAGCGACAGGGCTGGAAACACCATATATTTT. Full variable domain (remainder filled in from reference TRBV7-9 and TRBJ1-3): DTGVSQNPRHKITKRGQNVTFRCDPISEHNRLYWYRQTLGQGPEFLTYFQNEAQLEKSRLLSDRFSAERPKGSFSTLEIQRTEQGDSAMYLCASDRAGNTIYFGEGSWLTVV.

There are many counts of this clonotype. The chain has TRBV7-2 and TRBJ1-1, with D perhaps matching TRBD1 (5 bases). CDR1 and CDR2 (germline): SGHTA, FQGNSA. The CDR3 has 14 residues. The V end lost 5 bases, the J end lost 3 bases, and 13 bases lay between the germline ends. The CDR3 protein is CASSLRGSYTEAFF. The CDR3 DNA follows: TGTGCCAGCAGCCTACGGGGGTCCTACACTGAAGCTTTCTTT.

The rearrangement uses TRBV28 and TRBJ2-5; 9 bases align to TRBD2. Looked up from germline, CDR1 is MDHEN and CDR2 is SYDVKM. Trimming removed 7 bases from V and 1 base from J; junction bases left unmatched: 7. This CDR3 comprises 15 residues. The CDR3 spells CASTARGGLQETQYF. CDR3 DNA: TGTGCCAGCACGGCGCGGGGGGGCCTCCAAGAGACCCAGTACTTC.

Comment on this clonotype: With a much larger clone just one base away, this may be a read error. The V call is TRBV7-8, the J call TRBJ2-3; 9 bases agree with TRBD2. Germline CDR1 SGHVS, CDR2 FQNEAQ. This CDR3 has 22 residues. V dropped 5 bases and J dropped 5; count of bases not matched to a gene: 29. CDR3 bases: TGTGCCAGCAGCATCTTGGGCGTTGCGGGGGGGGGAGCTTATTCGTACATAGATACGCAGTATTTT. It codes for CASSILGVAGGGAYSYIDTQYF.

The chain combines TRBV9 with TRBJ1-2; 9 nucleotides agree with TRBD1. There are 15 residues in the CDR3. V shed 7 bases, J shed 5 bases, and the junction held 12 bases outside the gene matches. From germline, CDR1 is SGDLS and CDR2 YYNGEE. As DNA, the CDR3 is TGTGCCAGCCGTACGTTCGGGACAGGGCCTTATGGCTACACCTTC. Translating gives CASRTFGTGPYGYTF.

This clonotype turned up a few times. CDR3 in DNA: TGTGCCAGCAATACAGGGGGCTGGTATACTGAAGCTTTCTTT. It is translated as CASNTGGWYTEAFF. The V call is TRBV12-3 or TRBV12-4, the J call TRBJ1-1; 9 nucleotides line up with TRBD1. This CDR3 spans 14 amino acids. Losses at the gene ends were 7 bases for V and 5 bases for J; bases not matched to a gene: 8.

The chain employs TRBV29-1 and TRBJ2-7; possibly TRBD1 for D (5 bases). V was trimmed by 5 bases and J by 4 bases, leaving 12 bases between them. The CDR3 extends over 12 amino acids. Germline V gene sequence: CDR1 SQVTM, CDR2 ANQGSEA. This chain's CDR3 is CSVSGQGYEQYF. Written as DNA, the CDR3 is TGCAGCGTTTCAGGGCAGGGATACGAGCAGTACTTC.

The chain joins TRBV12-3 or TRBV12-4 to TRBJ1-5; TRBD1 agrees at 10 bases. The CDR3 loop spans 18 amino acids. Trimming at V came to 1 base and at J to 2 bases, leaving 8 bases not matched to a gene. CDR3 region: CASSLGQGASDGNQPQHF. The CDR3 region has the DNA TGTGCCAGCAGTTTAGGACAGGGGGCGAGTGACGGCAATCAGCCCCAGCATTTT.

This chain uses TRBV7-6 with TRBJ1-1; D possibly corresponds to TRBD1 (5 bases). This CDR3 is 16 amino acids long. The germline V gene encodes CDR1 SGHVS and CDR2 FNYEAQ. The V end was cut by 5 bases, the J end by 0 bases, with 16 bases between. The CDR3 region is CASSVPGASMNTEAFF. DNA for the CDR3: TGTGCCAGCAGCGTCCCCGGGGCCAGCATGAACACTGAAGCTTTCTTT.

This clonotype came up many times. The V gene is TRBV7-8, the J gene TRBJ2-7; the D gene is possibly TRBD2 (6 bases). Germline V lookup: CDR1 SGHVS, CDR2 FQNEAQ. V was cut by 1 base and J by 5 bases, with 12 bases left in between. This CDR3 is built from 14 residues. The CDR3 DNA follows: TGTGCCAGCAGCTTAGGCGGGGCCATTAACGAGCAGTACTTC. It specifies CASSLGGAINEQYF. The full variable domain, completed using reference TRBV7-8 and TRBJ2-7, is GAGVSQSPRYKVAKRGQDVALRCDPISGHVSLFWYQQALGQGPEFLTYFQNEAQLDKSGLPSDRFFAERPEGSVSTLKIQRTQQEDSAVYLCASSLGGAINEQYFGPGTRLTVT.

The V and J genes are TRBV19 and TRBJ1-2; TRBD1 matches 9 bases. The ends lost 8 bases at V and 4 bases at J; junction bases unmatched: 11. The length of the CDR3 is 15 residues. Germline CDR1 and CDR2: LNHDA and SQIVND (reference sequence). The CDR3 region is CASSPVGQGIYGYTF. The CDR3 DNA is TGTGCCAGTTCACCGGTGGGACAGGGCATCTATGGCTACACCTTC.

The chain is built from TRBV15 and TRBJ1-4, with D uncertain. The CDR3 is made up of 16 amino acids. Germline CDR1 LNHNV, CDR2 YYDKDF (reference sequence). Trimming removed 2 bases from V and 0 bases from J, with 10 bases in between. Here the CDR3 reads CATSRSFLATNEKLFF. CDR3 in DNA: TGTGCCACCAGCAGAAGTTTTCTGGCAACTAATGAAAAACTGTTTTTT.

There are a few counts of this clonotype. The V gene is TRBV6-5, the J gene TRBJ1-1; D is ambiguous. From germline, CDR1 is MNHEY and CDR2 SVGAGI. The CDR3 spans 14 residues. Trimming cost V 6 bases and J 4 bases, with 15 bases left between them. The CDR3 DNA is TGTGCCAGCAGGGCCCCTTGGGGAGGCACTGAAGCTTTCTTT. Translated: CASRAPWGGTEAFF.

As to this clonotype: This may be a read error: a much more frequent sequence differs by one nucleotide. The DNA for the CDR3 is TGTGCCAGCAGCTTAAATGGCGGGGACCTCCCCTACGAGCAGTACTTC. It yields the protein CASSLNGGDLPYEQYF. The rearrangement uses TRBV7-6 and TRBJ2-7, with D possibly being TRBD2 (6 bases). The CDR3 runs 16 residues. Per germline, CDR1 SGHVS and CDR2 FNYEAQ. Trimming took off 2 bases at V and 2 bases at J, with 16 bases between the two ends.

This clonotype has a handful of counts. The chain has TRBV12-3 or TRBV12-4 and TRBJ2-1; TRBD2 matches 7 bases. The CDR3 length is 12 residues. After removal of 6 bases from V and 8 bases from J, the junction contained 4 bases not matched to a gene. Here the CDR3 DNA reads TGTGCCAGCAGCGGACTAGTCGATGAGCAGTTCTTC. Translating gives CASSGLVDEQFF.

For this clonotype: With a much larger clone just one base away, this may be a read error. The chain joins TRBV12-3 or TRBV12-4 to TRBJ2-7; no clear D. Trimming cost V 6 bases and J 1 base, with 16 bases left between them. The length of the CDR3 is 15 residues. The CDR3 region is CASRLMATVSYEQYF. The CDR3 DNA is TGTGCCAGCAGATTGATGGCCACAGTATCCTACGAGCAGTACTTC.

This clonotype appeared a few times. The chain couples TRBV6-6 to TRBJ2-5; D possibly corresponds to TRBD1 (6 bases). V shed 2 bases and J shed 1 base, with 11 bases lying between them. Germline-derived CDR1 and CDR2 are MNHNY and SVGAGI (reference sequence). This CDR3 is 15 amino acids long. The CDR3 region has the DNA TGTGCCAGCAGTTACCCGGGACACCTCCAAGAGACCCAGTACTTC. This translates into CASSYPGHLQETQYF.

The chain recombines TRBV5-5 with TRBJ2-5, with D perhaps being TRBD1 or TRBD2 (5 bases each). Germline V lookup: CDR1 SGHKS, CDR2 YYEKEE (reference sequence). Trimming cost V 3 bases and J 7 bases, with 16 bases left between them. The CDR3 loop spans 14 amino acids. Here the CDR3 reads CASSWGEGFGTQYF. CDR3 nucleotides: TGTGCCAGCAGCTGGGGAGAGGGGTTCGGGACCCAGTACTTC.

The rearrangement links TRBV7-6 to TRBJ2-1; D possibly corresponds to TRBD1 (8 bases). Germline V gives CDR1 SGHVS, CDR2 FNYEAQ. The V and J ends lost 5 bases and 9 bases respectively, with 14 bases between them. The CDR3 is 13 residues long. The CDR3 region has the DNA TGTGCCAGCAGCCCAAACAGGGGGGGTGAGCAGTTCTTC. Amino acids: CASSPNRGGEQFF.

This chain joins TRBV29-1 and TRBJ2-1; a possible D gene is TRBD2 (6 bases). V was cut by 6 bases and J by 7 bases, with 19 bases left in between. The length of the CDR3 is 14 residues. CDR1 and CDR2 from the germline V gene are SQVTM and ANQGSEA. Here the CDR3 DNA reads TGCAGCGTCTTCGGGACTGACTCCGGGAATGAGCAGTTCTTC. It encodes CSVFGTDSGNEQFF.

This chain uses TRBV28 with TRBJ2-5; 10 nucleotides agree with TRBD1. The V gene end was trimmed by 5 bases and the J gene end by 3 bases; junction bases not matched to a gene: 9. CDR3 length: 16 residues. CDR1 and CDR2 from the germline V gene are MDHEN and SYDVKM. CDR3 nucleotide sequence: TGTGCCAGCAGTACGGGACAGGGGATAGCAGAAGAGACCCAGTACTTC. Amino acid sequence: CASSTGQGIAEETQYF.